Described below is a single TCR beta chain sequence and its context. No cognate antigen has been identified for it. Base qualities are not at hand, and no much larger clone is one base apart. This sample stems from a study of shared clonotypes between healthy human individuals (dated by TCRdb to 2020 to 2021). Describing the broader study: The cohort comprised a couple of women and a few men aged 18 to 49 years. For each donor, three plates each were used for CD4 naive and CD4 memory, two plates were used for CD8 naive, and one plate was used for CD8 memory. Blood TCR repertoires of a handful of healthy adults were deeply sequenced to estimate repertoire size and the extent of clonotype sharing between individuals. Libraries were prepared and TCR repertoires were sequenced by different laboratories using diverse techniques, in order to increase sequencing depth and limit assay-specific biases. Leukapheresis yielded between about 0.94 and 8.9 billion PBMCs per donor.

Points the paper makes about the study in general: Based on pairwise subsampling, the degree of clonotype sharing among donors was expected to be affected by sequencing depth. Naive subsets generally had larger estimated clonotype richness than memory subsets. Approximately 4.8% of naive CD4, around 3.6% of naive CD8, approximately 2.2% of memory CD4, and over 0.35% of memory CD8 clonotypes were shared across a few donors. Compared with non-shared clonotypes, the clonotypes found in all four sorted-subset donors had higher generation probabilities. Sampling was restricted to blood, and TCR repertoires in tissue are likely to differ from TCR repertoires in blood. Because the study included a small number of donors, the genetic and exposure-history diversity represented was limited. Incomplete sequencing was indicated by rarefaction of sorted-subset datasets, despite the large sequencing depth.

Donors were healthy HIV-negative adults with no recently reported acute infections or vaccinations. Only Caucasian adults living in Nashville, Tennessee, USA were represented among the donors. CD4+ T cells were enriched by magnetic negative selection, after which naive cells were positively selected on CD45RA and the negative fraction was taken as the memory subset. After blood collection by leukapheresis, PBMCs were isolated using Ficoll-Histopaque density gradient centrifugation and then cryopreserved in the vapor phase of liquid nitrogen. Purity and quantity of every magnetically sorted T cell population were checked by analytical flow cytometry. Genomic DNA was isolated from each sorted fraction and quantified by UV absorbance on a Nanodrop 2000c. TCR CDR3 regions were amplified from genomic DNA by multiplex PCR using the deep immunoSEQ assay. Extracted genomic DNA from each cell subset was spread evenly across all wells of several immunoSEQ 96-well plates, with each plate serving as a replicate. For sorted subsets, each replicate PCR was loaded with approximately 190 ng genomic DNA, equivalent to 32,000 or so T cell genomes. The purified libraries were quantified using a Qubit 3.0 fluorometer, sized with a Bioanalyzer 2100, and then quantified again using the KAPA Library Quantification kit. Every immunoSEQ 96-well plate was sequenced on a separate single-read 150-cycle Illumina NextSeq 550 flow cell. For the original study's pipeline: Because the immunoSEQ output held only junctional sequences and lacked quality scores, the filtering could not match the filtering applied to full-length reads. Sequences were annotated with PyIR, a Python wrapper for IgBLAST v1.9, using IMGT germline references to assign V/J genes and CDR3. Reads were filtered out if the reads had weak V/J assignments (E-value above 1e-6), no CDR3, stop codons, out-of-frame junctions, or ambiguous translated residues. V3J clonotypes were defined as sequences sharing an identical inferred V gene, J gene, and CDR3 amino acid sequence. Percentage overlap between repertoires was calculated by dividing the number of shared unique clonotypes by the size of the smaller repertoire. Three approaches were used to assess repertoire richness: RTK rarefaction, the Chao1 estimator, and Recon v2.1 estimates of unobserved clonotypes. OLGA was used to compute generation probabilities for all TCRbeta clonotypes that the gDNA method yielded from four donors. TCRdb limited this immuneACCESS table to in-frame rearrangements with V and J called. A share of clones is missing; checked studies link under half to unresolved V genes, and the rest is unexplained. V, J and clone size are those of that table, while D and trimming were read from the DNA. This sample lists roughly 1,000,000 clones; 78% were detected once. Of the sample, 0.52% falls within the top ten clones.

The sample consisted of memory CD4+ T cells from PBMCs. In the paper's terms, the cell subset or site label means: CD45RA-negative fraction. The TCR originated in a man between 18 and 35 years old in good health. Some clones in this sample may be carry-over from other donors' samples.

The CDR3 reads as follows: CASNVGPSYNEQFF. The bases are TGTGCCAGCAACGTCGGCCCCTCCTACAATGAGCAGTTCTTC. Here the chain combines TRBV28 and TRBJ2-1, with the D segment identity uncertain. The cysteine opens and the phenylalanine closes a CDR3 of 14 amino acids. Only the CDR3 DNA is retained, 42 bases long and in frame from the first base. From a lookup of the germline V gene, CDR1 and CDR2 are MDHEN and SYDVKM. V loses 7 bases of germline sequence and J loses 0 bases, and the interval between the two ends is 10 bases.